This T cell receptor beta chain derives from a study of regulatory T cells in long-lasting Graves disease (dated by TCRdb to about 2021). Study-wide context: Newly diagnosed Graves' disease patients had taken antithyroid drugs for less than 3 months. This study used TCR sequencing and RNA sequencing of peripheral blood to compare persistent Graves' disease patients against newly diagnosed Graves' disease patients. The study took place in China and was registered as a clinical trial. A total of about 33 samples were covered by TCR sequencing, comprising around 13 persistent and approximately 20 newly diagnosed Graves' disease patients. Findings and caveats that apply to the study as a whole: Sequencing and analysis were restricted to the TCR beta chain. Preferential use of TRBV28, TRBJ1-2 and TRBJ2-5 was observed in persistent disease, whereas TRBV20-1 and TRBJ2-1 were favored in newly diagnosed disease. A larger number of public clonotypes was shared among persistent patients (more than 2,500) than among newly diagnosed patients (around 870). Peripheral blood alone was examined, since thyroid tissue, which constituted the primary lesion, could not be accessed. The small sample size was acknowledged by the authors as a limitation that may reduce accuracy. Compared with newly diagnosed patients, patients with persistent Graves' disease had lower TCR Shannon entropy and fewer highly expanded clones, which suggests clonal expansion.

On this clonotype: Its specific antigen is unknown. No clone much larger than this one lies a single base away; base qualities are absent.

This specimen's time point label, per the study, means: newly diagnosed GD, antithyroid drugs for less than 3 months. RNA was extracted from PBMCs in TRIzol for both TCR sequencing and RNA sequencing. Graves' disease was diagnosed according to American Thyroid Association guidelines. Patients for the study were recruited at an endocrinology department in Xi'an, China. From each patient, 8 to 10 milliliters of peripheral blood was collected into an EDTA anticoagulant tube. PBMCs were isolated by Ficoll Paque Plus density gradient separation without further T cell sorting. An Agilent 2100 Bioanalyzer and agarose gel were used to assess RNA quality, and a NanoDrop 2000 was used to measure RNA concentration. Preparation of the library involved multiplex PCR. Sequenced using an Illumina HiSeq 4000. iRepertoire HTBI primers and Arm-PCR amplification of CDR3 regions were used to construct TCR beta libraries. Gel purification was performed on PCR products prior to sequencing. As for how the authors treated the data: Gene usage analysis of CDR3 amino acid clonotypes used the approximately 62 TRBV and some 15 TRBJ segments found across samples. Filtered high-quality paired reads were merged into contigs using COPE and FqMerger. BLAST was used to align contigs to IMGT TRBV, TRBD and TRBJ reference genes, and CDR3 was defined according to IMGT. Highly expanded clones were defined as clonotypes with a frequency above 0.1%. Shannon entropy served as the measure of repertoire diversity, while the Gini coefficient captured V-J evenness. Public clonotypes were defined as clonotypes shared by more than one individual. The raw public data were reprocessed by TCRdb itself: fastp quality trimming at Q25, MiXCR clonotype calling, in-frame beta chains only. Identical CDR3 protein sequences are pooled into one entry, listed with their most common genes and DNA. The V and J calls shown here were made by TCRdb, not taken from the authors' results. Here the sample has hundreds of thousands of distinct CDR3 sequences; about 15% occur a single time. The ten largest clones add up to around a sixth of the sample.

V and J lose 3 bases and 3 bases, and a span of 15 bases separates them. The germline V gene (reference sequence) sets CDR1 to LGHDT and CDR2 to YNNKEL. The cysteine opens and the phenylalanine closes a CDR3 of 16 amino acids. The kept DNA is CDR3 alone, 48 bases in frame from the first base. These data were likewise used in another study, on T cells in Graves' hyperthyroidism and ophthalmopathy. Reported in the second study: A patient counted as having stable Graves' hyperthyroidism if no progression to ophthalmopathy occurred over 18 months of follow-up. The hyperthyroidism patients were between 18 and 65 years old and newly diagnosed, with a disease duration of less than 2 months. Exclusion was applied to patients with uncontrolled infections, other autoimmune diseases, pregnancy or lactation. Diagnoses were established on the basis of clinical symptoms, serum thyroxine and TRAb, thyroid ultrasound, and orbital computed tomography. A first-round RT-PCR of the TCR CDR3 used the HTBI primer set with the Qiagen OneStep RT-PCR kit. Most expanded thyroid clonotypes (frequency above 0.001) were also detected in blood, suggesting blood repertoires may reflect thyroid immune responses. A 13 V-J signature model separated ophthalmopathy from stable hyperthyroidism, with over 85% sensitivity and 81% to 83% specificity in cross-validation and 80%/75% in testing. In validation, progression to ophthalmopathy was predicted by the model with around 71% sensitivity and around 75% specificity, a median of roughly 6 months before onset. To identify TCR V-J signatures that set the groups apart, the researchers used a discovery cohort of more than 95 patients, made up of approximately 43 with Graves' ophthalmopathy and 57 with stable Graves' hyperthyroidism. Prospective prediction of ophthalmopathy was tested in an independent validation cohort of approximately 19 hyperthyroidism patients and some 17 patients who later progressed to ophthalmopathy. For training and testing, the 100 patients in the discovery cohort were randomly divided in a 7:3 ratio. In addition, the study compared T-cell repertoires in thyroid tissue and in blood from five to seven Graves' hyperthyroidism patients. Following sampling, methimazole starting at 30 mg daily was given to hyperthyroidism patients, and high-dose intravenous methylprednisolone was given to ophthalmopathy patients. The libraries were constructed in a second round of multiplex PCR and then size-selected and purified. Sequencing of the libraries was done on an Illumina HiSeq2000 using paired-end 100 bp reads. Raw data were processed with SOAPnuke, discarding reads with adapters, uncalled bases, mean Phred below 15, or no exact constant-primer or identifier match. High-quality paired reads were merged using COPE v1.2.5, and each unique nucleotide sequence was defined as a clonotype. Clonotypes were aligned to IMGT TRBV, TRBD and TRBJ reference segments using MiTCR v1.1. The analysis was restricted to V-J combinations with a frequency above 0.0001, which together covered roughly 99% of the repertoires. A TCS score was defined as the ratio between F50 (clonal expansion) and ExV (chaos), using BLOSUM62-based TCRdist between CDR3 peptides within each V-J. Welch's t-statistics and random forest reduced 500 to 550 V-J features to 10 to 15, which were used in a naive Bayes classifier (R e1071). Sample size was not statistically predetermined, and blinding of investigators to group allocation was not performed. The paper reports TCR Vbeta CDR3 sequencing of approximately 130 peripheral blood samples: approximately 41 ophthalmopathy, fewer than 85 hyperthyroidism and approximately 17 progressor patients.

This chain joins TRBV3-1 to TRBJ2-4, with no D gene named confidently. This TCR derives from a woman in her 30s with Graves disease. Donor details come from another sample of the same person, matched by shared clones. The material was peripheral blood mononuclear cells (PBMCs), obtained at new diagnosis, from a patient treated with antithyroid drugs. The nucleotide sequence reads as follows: TGTGCCAGCAGCCATTCGTACAGCTGGAGCAAAAACATTCAGTACTTC. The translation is CASSHSYSWSKNIQYF.